This T cell receptor (beta chain) was sequenced for a study of identical twins. Study findings and constraints: Cross-sectional statistical analysis was relied on for the conclusions, without the same donors being followed. Abundant cord blood beta clonotypes carried fewer insertions; memory repertoires showed none. Out-of-frame alpha sequences that twins shared showed excess low generation probability.

All donors were healthy Caucasians. On this clonotype: What it binds is unknown.

TCRdb re-analysed the 5' RACE reads in MiXCR, keeping a single row per CDR3 protein. The sample includes 690,000 or so distinct CDR3 sequences, 8.5% to 9% of them seen just once. Trimming pared 5 bases from V and 0 bases from J, leaving 12 bases between. The CDR3 spans 15 residues. These data are also associated with another study on yellow fever vaccine responses in identical twins.

The genes are TRBV12-3 or TRBV12-4 and TRBJ2-3; D might be TRBD1 (7 bases). The sequence was obtained from a woman younger than 30 in good health. Sequencing was done on a sample of PBMCs. The CDR3 nucleotides read TGTGCCAGCAGTACGACAGGGACTAGCACAGATACGCAGTATTTT. Protein: CASSTTGTSTDTQYF.